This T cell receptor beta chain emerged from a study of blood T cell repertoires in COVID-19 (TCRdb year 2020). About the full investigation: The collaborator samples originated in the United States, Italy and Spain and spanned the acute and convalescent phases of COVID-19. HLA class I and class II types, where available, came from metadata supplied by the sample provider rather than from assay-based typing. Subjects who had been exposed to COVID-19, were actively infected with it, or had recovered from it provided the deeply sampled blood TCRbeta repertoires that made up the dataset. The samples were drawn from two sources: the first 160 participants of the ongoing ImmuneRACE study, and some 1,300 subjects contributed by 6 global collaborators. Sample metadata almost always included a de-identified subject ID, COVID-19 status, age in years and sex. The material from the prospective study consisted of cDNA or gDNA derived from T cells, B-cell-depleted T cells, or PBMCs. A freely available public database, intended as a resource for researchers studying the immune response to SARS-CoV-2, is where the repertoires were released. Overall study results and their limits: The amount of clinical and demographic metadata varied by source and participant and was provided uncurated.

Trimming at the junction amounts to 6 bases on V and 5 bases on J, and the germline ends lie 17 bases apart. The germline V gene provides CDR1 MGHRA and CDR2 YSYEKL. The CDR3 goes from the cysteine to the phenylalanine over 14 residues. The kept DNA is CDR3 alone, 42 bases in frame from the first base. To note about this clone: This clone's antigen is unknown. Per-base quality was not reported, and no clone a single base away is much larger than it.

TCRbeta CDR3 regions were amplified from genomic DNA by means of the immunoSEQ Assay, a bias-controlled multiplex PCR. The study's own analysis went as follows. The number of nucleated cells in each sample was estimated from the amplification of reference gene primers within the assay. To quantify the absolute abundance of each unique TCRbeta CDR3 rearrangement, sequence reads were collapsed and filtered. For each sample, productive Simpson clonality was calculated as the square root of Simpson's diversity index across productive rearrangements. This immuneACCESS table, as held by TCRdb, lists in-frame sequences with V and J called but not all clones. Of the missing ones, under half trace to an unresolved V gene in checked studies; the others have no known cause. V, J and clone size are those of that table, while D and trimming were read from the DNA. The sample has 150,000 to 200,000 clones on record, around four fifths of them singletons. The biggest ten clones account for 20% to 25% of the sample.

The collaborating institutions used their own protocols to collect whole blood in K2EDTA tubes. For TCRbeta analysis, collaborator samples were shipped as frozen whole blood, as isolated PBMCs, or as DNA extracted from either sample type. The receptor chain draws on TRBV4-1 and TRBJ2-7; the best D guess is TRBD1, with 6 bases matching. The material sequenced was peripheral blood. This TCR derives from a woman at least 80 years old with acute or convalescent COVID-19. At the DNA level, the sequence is TGCGCCAGCAGACCCCAAACACAGGGCGACGAGCAGTACTTC. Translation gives CASRPQTQGDEQYF.